The clone carrying this T cell receptor beta chain was picked up a small number of times. The CDR3 spans 15 residues. V was clipped by 7 bases and J by 5 bases, with 19 bases between them. The germline V gene has CDR1 SEHNR and CDR2 FQNEAQ (reference sequence). This record belongs to a study of identical twins. TCRdb passed the 5' RACE reads through MiXCR, listing each CDR3 protein once. This table has some 730,000 distinct CDR3 sequences, 15% to 20% appearing once. The same specimen was also included in a second study, on T cells expressing NK-cell markers.

The sequenced sample was PBMCs. The clonotype comes from a woman in her late teens or twenties in good health. V gene TRBV7-9 combines with J gene TRBJ2-3; a possible D gene is TRBD2 (6 bases). This chain's CDR3 is CASTTEVGRKDTQYF. CDR3 sequence (DNA): TGTGCCAGCACAACCGAAGTCGGGAGAAAAGATACGCAGTATTTT.